This T cell receptor (beta chain) appears in the sequencing data of a study of T-cell memory formation after mild COVID-19 (dated by TCRdb to the early 2020s). About the investigation overall: TCR sequence clusters from the two donors were found to be largely donor specific. Longitudinal TCRalpha and TCRbeta repertoire sequencing tracked T-cell clones expanding and contracting after mild COVID-19 in a couple of donors. Two young, previously healthy adult volunteers made up the cohort, one male and one female.

The sequencer listed for this sample is Illumina NovaSeq 6000. TCRalpha and TCRbeta cDNA libraries were built by 5'RACE with constant-segment primers, adding sample barcodes and unique molecular identifiers. RNA was extracted from every sample with Trizol reagent. The libraries were amplified in two PCR steps, and the second step added a second sample barcode and Illumina TruSeq adapters. The libraries were sequenced on an Illumina NovaSeq using 2 x 150 bp paired-end reads. The authors processed their data as follows. Reads were demultiplexed and collapsed into UMI-guided consensus sequences with migec v1.2.7. Using mixcr v2.1.11, UMI consensuses were aligned to TRA and TRB V and J templates and then assembled into clonotypes. Expanded or contracted clonotypes were those called significant by both edgeR and NoisET, with noise models trained on biological replicates. For edgeR calls, a false discovery rate-adjusted p below 0.01 and a log2 fold-change threshold of 1 were applied. PCA with hierarchical clustering of max-normalized trajectories of the 1000 most abundant clonotypes was used as exploratory dynamics analysis. The CD4 or CD8 phenotype of responding clones was assigned using the separately sequenced CD4+ and CD8+ repertoires. TCRdb's own reprocessing of the public reads used fastp at Q25 and MiXCR and kept productive beta chains. Merged by CDR3 protein, the rows form single entries marked with the most common genes and DNA. The V and J calls shown here were made by TCRdb, not taken from the authors' results. The sample contains 470,000 or so distinct CDR3 sequences, roughly 20% of them found a single time. The leading ten clones occupy 8.4% of the sample.

As regards this clonotype: What this receptor recognizes is not known. Base qualities are not provided; no much larger clone lies one nucleotide away.

The CDR3 numbers 16 residues from cysteine through phenylalanine. Kept here is only the CDR3 DNA, which spans 48 bases and is read in frame from base 1. V and J are trimmed by 5 bases and 5 bases, and the gene matches miss 7 bases of the junction. What the research found in general, with its limitations: Balanced CD4/CD8 phenotypes were observed for clones contracting from day 15 to 85, whereas a bias towards CD4+ was observed for a second wave of clones expanding from day 15 to 37. Contracting CD4+ clones turned up mainly in the CM and EM memory subsets, whereas EMRA was where CD8+ clones were enriched. The study covered only a couple of mild cases, and larger cohorts including severe cases with pre-infection samples were considered necessary. Some responding clones were detected in pre-infection memory, which suggested that pre-existing cross-reactive memory T cells had joined the SARS-CoV-2 response. Whether the second-wave clones peaking on day 37 were SARS-CoV-2 specific was not confirmed.

Ficoll-Paque density gradient centrifugation was used to isolate PBMCs. The rearrangement combines TRBV12-3 or TRBV12-4 with TRBJ2-1; a stretch of 12 junction bases matches TRBD2. The sample comprised PBMCs or a T cell subset sorted from them (not recorded which). This TCR was recovered from an adult woman who had mild COVID-19 (a few samples of this study predate the infection). The sample titles of this study are shuffled in the database, so cell type and time point are left out; the donor was told from shared clones. The sequenced DNA: TGTGCCAGCAGTCTCCGGACTAGCGGGAAGCACAATGAGCAGTTCTTC. Translated, it reads CASSLRTSGKHNEQFF.